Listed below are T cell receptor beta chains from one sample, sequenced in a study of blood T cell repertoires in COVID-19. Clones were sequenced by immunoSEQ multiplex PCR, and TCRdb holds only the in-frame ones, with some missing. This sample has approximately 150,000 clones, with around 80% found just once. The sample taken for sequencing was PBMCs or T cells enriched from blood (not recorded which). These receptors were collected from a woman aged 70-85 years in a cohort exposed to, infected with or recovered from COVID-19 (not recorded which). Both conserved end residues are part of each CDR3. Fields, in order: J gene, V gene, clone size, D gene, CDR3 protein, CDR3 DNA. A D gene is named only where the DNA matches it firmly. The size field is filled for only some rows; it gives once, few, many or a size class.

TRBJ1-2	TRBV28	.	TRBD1	CASSTYPGTGTGYTF	TGTGCCAGCAGTACTTACCCCGGGACAGGGACTGGCTACACCTTC
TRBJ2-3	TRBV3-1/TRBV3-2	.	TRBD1	CASSQDYRGVDTQYF	TGTGCCAGCAGCCAAGATTACAGGGGAGTAGATACGCAGTATTTT
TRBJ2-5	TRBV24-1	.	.	CATSDFGLEGETQYF	TGTGCCACCAGTGACTTCGGACTGGAGGGAGAGACCCAGTACTTC
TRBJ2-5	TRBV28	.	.	CASSRPQGRETQYF	TGTGCCAGCAGCCGACCACAGGGGAGGGAGACCCAGTACTTC
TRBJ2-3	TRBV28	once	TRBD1	CASSSPTGWAHKDTQYF	TGTGCCAGCAGTTCGCCGACAGGGTGGGCCCACAAGGATACGCAGTATTTT
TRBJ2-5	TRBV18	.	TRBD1	CASSPSPDREETQYF	TGTGCCAGCTCACCATCCCCGGACAGGGAGGAGACCCAGTACTTC
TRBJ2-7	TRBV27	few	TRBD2	CASSFRASGRPWEQYF	TGTGCCAGCAGTTTTCGAGCTAGCGGGAGGCCATGGGAGCAGTACTTC
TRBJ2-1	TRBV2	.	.	CASSRLTGAYNEQFF	TGTGCCAGCAGTCGTCTAACCGGGGCCTACAATGAGCAGTTCTTC
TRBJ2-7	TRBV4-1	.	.	CASSPARGVGRVDEQYF	TGCGCCAGCAGCCCGGCTCGGGGTGTCGGGCGGGTCGACGAGCAGTACTTC
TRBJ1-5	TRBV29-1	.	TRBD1	CSARQGDQPQHF	TGCAGCGCCAGACAGGGGGATCAGCCCCAGCATTTT
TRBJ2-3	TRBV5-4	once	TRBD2	CASSLGSAGETDTQYF	TGTGCCAGCAGCTTGGGGTCTGCGGGAGAGACAGATACGCAGTATTTT
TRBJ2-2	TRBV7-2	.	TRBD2	CASSPLAGGTGELFF	TGTGCCAGCAGCCCGCTAGCGGGAGGGACCGGGGAGCTGTTTTTT
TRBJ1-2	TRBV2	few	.	CASRAGLGWNYGYTF	TGTGCCAGCAGGGCGGGTTTGGGGTGGAACTATGGCTACACCTTC